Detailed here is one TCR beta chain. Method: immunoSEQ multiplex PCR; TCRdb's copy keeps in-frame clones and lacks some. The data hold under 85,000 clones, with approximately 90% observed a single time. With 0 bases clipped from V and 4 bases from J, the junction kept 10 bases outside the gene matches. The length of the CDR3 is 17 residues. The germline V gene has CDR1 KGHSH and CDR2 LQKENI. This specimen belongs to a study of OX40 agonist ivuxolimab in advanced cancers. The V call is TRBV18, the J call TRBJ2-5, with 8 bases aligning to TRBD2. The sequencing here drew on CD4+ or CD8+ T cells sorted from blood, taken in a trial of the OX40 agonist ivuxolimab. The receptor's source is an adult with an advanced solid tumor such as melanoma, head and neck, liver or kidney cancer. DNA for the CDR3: TGTGCCAGCTCACCACCGGTCGGGGGGGGTGTCCGAGAGACCCAGTACTTC. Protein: CASSPPVGGGVRETQYF.